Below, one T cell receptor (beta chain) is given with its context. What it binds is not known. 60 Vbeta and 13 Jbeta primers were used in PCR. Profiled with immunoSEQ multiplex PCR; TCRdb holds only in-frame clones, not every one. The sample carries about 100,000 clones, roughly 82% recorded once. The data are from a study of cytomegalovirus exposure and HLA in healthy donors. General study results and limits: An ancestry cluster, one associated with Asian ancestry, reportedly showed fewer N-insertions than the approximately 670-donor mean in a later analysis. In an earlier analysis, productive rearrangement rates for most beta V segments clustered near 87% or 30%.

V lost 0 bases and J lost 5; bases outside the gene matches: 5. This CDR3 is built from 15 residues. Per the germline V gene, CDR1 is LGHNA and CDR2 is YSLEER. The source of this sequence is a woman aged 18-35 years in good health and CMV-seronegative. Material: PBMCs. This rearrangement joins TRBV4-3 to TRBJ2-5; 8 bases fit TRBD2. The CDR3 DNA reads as TGCGCCAGCAGCCAAGATCGCGGGGGGATCGAGACCCAGTACTTC. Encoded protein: CASSQDRGGIETQYF.